A single sample is the source of the 22 T cell receptor beta chains below, sequenced in a study of OX40 agonist ivuxolimab in advanced cancers. Repertoires were generated with immunoSEQ multiplex PCR, while TCRdb's copy carries only in-frame clones and drops some. The repertoire holds approximately 30,000 clones, with 65% to 90% as singletons. This material consisted of CD4+ or CD8+ T cells sorted from blood, taken in a trial of the OX40 agonist ivuxolimab. Every receptor here comes from an adult with an advanced solid tumor such as melanoma, head and neck, liver or kidney cancer.

The chain employs TRBV12-5 and TRBJ1-5; TRBD1 might be the D (5 bases). The CDR3 spans 15 residues. V gave up 1 base and J gave up 1 base, with 8 bases separating them. Germline values: CDR1 LGHNT, CDR2 FRNRAP. The CDR3 coding sequence is TGTGCTAGTGGTTTGGACGGGGGGAGCAATCAGCCCCAGCATTTT. Translating it yields CASGLDGGSNQPQHF.

The chain has TRBV2 and TRBJ2-1, with 7 bases aligning to TRBD2. The CDR3 extends over 14 amino acids. Germline V gene sequence: CDR1 SNHLY, CDR2 FYNNEI. Losses at the gene ends were 4 bases for V and 2 bases for J; bases not matched to a gene: 2. The CDR3 nucleotides read TGTGCCAGCAGTGGTGGGGGGGCCTACAATGAGCAGTTCTTC. It is translated as CASSGGGAYNEQFF.

The V gene is TRBV5-4, the J gene TRBJ1-2; no clear D gene. Trimming cost V 0 bases and J 6 bases, with 15 bases left between them. The CDR3 is 15 amino acids. The V gene's germline CDR1 is SGHNT and CDR2 YYREEE (reference sequence). CDR3 bases: TGTGCCAGCAGCTTGGATCCGGGAATGTCAGATGGCTACACCTTC. Its translation is CASSLDPGMSDGYTF.

This rearrangement joins TRBV6-5 to TRBJ2-7, with TRBD1 identical over 9 bases. CDR1 and CDR2 from the germline V gene are MNHEY and SVGAGI. The trim removed 6 bases at V and 4 bases at J, leaving 10 bases unmatched. The CDR3 is 15 residues long. The CDR3 DNA reads TGTGCCAGCAGGGGCCCGGGACAGGGTCGGTACGAGCAGTACTTC. It is translated as CASRGPGQGRYEQYF.

The V call is TRBV18, the J call TRBJ1-2; D may be TRBD1 (6 bases). Germline assignment: CDR1 KGHSH and CDR2 LQKENI. V lost 0 bases and J 4 bases, leaving 12 bases between the germline ends. This CDR3 is built from 15 residues. CDR3 in DNA: TGTGCCAGCTCACCACCGGGGGCGAGAATCTATGGCTACACCTTC. Amino acids: CASSPPGARIYGYTF.

The V call is TRBV11-3, the J call TRBJ2-3; TRBD2 aligns across 12 bases. Trimming removed 5 bases from V and 0 bases from J; junction bases left unmatched: 6. The CDR3 contains 17 residues. CDR1 and CDR2 from the germline V gene are SGHNT and YENEEA. The CDR3 loop is CASSTPSGRESTDTQYF. CDR3 nucleotides: TGTGCCAGCAGCACACCTAGCGGGAGGGAAAGCACAGATACGCAGTATTTT.

The CDR3 DNA sequence: TGCAGTGCTCAGGGGTCGGTGGCTTTCTTT. This encodes CSAQGSVAFF. This chain connects TRBV20-1 to TRBJ1-1; possible D gene TRBD1, 6 bases. Germline CDR1 and CDR2: DFQATT and SNEGSKA (reference sequence). The CDR3 consists of 10 residues. Trimming took 5 bases from V and 11 from J, leaving 12 bases between them.

This chain connects TRBV4-3 to TRBJ2-2; a weak D match, TRBD1 (5 bases). The CDR3 has 15 amino acids. Germline CDR1 is LGHNA and CDR2 is YSLEER. The V end lost 0 bases, the J end lost 6 bases, and 11 bases lay between the germline ends. The CDR3 protein is CASSQDRGFAGELFF. The CDR3 nucleotides read TGCGCCAGCAGCCAAGATAGGGGTTTCGCCGGGGAGCTGTTTTTT.

The chain joins TRBV6-6 to TRBJ1-1; no clear D gene. V was shortened by 7 bases and J by 1 base, with 16 bases between the two germline ends. Germline V gene sequence: CDR1 MNHNY, CDR2 SVGAGI (reference sequence). The CDR3 length is 15 residues. CDR3 region: CASKERRLKNTEAFF. Written as DNA, the CDR3 is TGTGCCAGCAAAGAAAGGAGGCTGAAGAACACTGAAGCTTTCTTT.

The table lists this clone with a few counts. This rearrangement joins TRBV6-5 to TRBJ2-7; 10 positions agree with TRBD1. The V gene's germline CDR1 is MNHEY and CDR2 SVGAGI. Germline trimming cut 2 bases from V and 4 bases from J; bases unmatched to any gene: 5. This CDR3 contains 15 residues. CDR3 sequence (DNA): TGTGCCAGCAGTTACCTGGGACAGGGGATATACGAGCAGTACTTC. This sequence encodes CASSYLGQGIYEQYF.

The V and J genes are TRBV6-1 and TRBJ1-2, with 8 bases aligning to TRBD1. Trimming took 5 bases from V and 6 from J; bases not matched to a gene: 5. The CDR3 runs to 13 residues. Germline loops: CDR1 MNHNS, CDR2 SASEGT. The CDR3 DNA sequence: TGTGCCAGCAGTCGGACAGGGTTTAATGGCTACACCTTC. Amino acids: CASSRTGFNGYTF.

The chain employs TRBV4-3 and TRBJ2-7, with 9 bases that match TRBD2. The CDR3 spans 14 residues. Germline V gene data show CDR1 as LGHNA and CDR2 as YSLEER. With V trimmed by 4 bases and J by 5 bases, 6 bases remained unmatched. The CDR3 bases are TGCGCCAGCAGCCCGGGACTAGCTAATCACGAGCAGTACTTC. This translates into CASSPGLANHEQYF.

J is TRBJ2-7 and V is TRBV6-6; 8 nucleotides align to TRBD1. The CDR3 runs to 14 residues. In germline, CDR1 is MNHNY, CDR2 SVGAGI (reference sequence). J gave up 5 bases and V 6 bases, and 9 bases lay outside the gene matches. CDR3 loop: CASRPGQGWDEQYF. CDR3 sequence (DNA): TGTGCCAGCAGACCAGGACAGGGCTGGGACGAGCAGTACTTC.

This clone was seen just once. The rearrangement links TRBV11-2 to TRBJ2-3, with a tentative D call TRBD2 (5 bases). The CDR3 is 14 residues long. The V and J ends lost 5 bases and 3 bases respectively, with 12 bases between them. Germline-derived CDR1 and CDR2 are SGHAT and FQNNGV. This chain's CDR3 is CASSPNSGTDTQYF. The CDR3 DNA reads TGTGCCAGCAGCCCAAACTCGGGGACAGATACGCAGTATTTT.

The CDR3 sequence: CASSPTIRTGGTEAFF. CDR3 nucleotide sequence: TGTGCCAGCAGCCCAACGATTAGGACAGGGGGCACTGAAGCTTTCTTT. This rearrangement joins TRBV14 to TRBJ1-1; TRBD1 matches 10 bases. The CDR3 sequence is 16 residues long. The germline CDR1 and CDR2 sequences are SGHDN and FVKESK. The junction had 9 bases not matched to a gene; V was cut back by 4 bases and J by 4 bases.

This chain joins TRBV11-3 and TRBJ2-1; the match to TRBD2 covers 11 bases. The junction had 5 bases not matched to a gene; V was cut back by 0 bases and J by 10 bases. Germline-derived CDR1 and CDR2 are SGHNT and YENEEA. There are 15 residues in the CDR3. The DNA for the CDR3 is TGTGCCAGCAGCTTAGATCGTTTAGCGGGAGGGGAGCAGTTCTTC. It codes for CASSLDRLAGGEQFF.

CDR3 amino acids: CASSLELITGELFF. CDR3 DNA: TGCGCCAGCAGCTTGGAGTTAATCACCGGGGAGCTGTTTTTT. The V call is TRBV5-1, the J call TRBJ2-2, with D hard to call. The V gene lost 0 bases and the J gene lost 4 bases, with 7 bases spanning the gap. CDR1 SGHRS and CDR2 YFSETQ come from the germline V gene. The CDR3 contains 14 residues.

The V and J genes are TRBV7-2 and TRBJ1-1; 7 bases line up with TRBD1. The CDR3 spans 14 residues. Germline assignment: CDR1 SGHTA and CDR2 FQGNSA. J gave up 4 bases and V 4 bases, and 6 bases lay outside the gene matches. The CDR3 DNA follows: TGTGCCAGCAGCTCCCTGGCAGGGGGCACTGAAGCTTTCTTT. This gives the protein CASSSLAGGTEAFF.

This clone was detected a few times. This specimen includes other DNA sequences encoding the same CDR3. This sequence joins TRBV5-1 and TRBJ2-5, with D perhaps TRBD1 or TRBD2 (6 bases each). The CDR3 length is 14 residues. Germline-derived CDR1 and CDR2 are SGHRS and YFSETQ. V lost 1 base and J lost 5, with 12 bases in between. The CDR3, as DNA: TGCGCCAGCAGCTTGATGGGGGGCGGGGAGACCCAGTACTTC. This encodes CASSLMGGGETQYF. Drawing the rest from reference TRBV5-1 and TRBJ2-5, the complete variable domain is KAGVTQTPRYLIKTRGQQVTLSCSPISGHRSVSWYQQTPGQGLQFLFEYFSETQRNKGNFPGRFSGRQFSNSRSEMNVSTLELGDSALYLCASSLMGGGETQYFGPGTRLLVL.

V and J are TRBV19 and TRBJ1-3; D ambiguous. Trimming removed 5 bases at V and 7 bases at J, with 9 bases between. CDR3 size: 12 residues. Germline V gene data show CDR1 as LNHDA and CDR2 as SQIVND (reference sequence). Here the CDR3 reads CASSVSANTIYF. DNA for the CDR3: TGTGCCAGTAGTGTATCGGCGAACACCATATATTTT. The full variable domain, in which reference TRBV19 and TRBJ1-3 provide the parts outside the CDR3, is DGGITQSPKYLFRKEGQNVTLSCEQNLNHDAMYWYRQDPGQGLRLIYYSQIVNDFQKGDIAEGYSVSREKKESFPLTVTSAQKNPTAFYLCASSVSANTIYFGEGSWLTVV.

This sequence joins TRBV25-1 and TRBJ2-5; a possible D gene is TRBD1 (6 bases). This CDR3 is built from 14 residues. The V gene lost 5 bases and the J gene lost 4 bases, with 14 bases spanning the gap. The germline V gene encodes CDR1 MGHDK and CDR2 SYGVNS. This chain's CDR3 is CASSIHRASETQYF. The CDR3, as DNA: TGTGCCAGCAGTATCCACAGGGCTTCAGAGACCCAGTACTTC.

The chain has TRBV11-2 and TRBJ2-7, with 10 bases that match TRBD1. The V segment lost 4 bases and the J segment 3 bases; nucleotides outside the gene matches: 6. This CDR3 contains 15 residues. CDR1 and CDR2 (germline): SGHAT, FQNNGV. In nucleotides, the CDR3 is TGTGCCAGCAGCTGGGGGGGACAGGGGAGCTACGAGCAGTACTTC. The encoded protein is CASSWGGQGSYEQYF.